This T cell receptor (beta chain) was found in a study of T cells in Graves' hyperthyroidism and ophthalmopathy. The CDR3 regions of TCR beta were amplified from RNA transcripts. When the TCR CDR3 underwent first-round RT-PCR, the HTBI primer set was used. TCRdb re-called the multiplex PCR reads with MiXCR, one entry per CDR3 protein. The table shows 800,000 or so distinct CDR3 sequences, with over 35% occurring only once. Lactation, pregnancy, other autoimmune disease or uncontrolled infection excluded patients. Per germline, CDR1 DFQATT and CDR2 SNEGSKA (reference sequence). Trimming removed 5 bases at V and 7 bases at J, with 17 bases between. The CDR3 is 14 amino acids.

The rearrangement uses TRBV20-1 and TRBJ2-2; D possibly corresponds to TRBD2 (5 bases). The origin of this receptor is a young man with Graves' hyperthyroidism. What was sequenced was blood. The CDR3 DNA reads as TGCAGTGCTCCCCCTCCGGACTCTAACGGGGAGCTGTTTTTT. This encodes CSAPPPDSNGELFF.